These 9 T cell receptor beta chains were all obtained from the same sample, sequenced in a study of blood T cell repertoires in COVID-19. The table came from immunoSEQ multiplex PCR; TCRdb's copy has only in-frame clones and leaves some out. The table lists fewer than 150,000 clones, roughly 79% of them singletons. The sequenced sample consisted of peripheral blood. The receptors shown here come from a human donor in a cohort sampled during active COVID-19.

The CDR3 sequence is CASSYGSTMMKNIQYF. In DNA form, the CDR3 reads TGTGCCAGCAGCTATGGTTCCACAATGATGAAAAACATTCAGTACTTC. The chain couples TRBV5-6 to TRBJ2-4; D remains ambiguous. The CDR3 is 16 residues long. Trimming pared 3 bases from V and 4 bases from J, leaving 17 bases between. Germline lookup yields CDR1 SGHDT and CDR2 YYEEEE.

The table lists this clone with a count of one. V is TRBV5-1 and J is TRBJ1-1; 8 nucleotides line up with TRBD1. V trimming: 4 bases; J trimming: 7 bases; junction bases outside the gene matches: 6. The CDR3 length is 13 residues. In germline, CDR1 is SGHRS, CDR2 YFSETQ. The DNA for the CDR3 is TGCGCCAGCAGCCGGACAGGGAATTTTGAAGCTTTCTTT. Its translation is CASSRTGNFEAFF. Full variable domain (outside the CDR3, taken from reference TRBV5-1 and TRBJ1-1): KAGVTQTPRYLIKTRGQQVTLSCSPISGHRSVSWYQQTPGQGLQFLFEYFSETQRNKGNFPGRFSGRQFSNSRSEMNVSTLELGDSALYLCASSRTGNFEAFFGQGTRLTVV.

The J gene is TRBJ1-4, the V gene TRBV5-1; D perhaps matches TRBD1 (5 bases). Trimming cost V 3 bases and J 3 bases, with 15 bases left between them. The CDR3 length is 16 residues. Germline lookup yields CDR1 SGHRS and CDR2 YFSETQ. CDR3 coding DNA: TGCGCCAGCAGCTCGGGGGACGCCCGAGCTAATGAAAAACTGTTTTTT. Translated: CASSSGDARANEKLFF.

The chain is built from TRBV15 and TRBJ2-5; D perhaps matches TRBD1 (5 bases). The V gene lost 1 base and the J gene lost 2 bases, with 11 bases spanning the gap. Germline V lookup: CDR1 LNHNV, CDR2 YYDKDF (reference sequence). The CDR3 runs 15 residues. The CDR3 nucleotides read TGTGCCACCAGCAGAGGGGGTCCAGGGCAAGAGACCCAGTACTTC. Its protein product is CATSRGGPGQETQYF. The full variable domain, with the rest looked up from reference TRBV15 and TRBJ2-5, is DAMVIQNPRYQVTQFGKPVTLSCSQTLNHNVMYWYQQKSSQAPKLLFHYYDKDFNNEADTPDNFQSRRPNTSFCFLDIRSPGLGDTAMYLCATSRGGPGQETQYFGPGTRLLVL.

This chain links TRBV4-1 with TRBJ2-1; 7 nucleotides agree with TRBD2. CDR3 length: 16 amino acids. Germline V gives CDR1 MGHRA, CDR2 YSYEKL. The ends lost 1 base at V and 9 bases at J; junction bases unmatched: 12. The DNA of the CDR3 is TGCGCCAGCAGCCAAGCACTAGCGAGGAGCGAGGGTGAGCAGTTCTTC. This sequence encodes CASSQALARSEGEQFF.

The chain is built from TRBV2 and TRBJ1-6, with TRBD1 matching over 7 bases. After removal of 6 bases from V and 8 bases from J, the junction contained 10 bases not matched to a gene. Per the germline V gene, CDR1 is SNHLY and CDR2 is FYNNEI. This CDR3 has 15 residues. The CDR3 sequence is CASRELTGNDSPLHF. As DNA, the CDR3 is TGTGCCAGCAGGGAACTGACAGGGAATGATTCACCCCTCCACTTT.

V and J are TRBV6-5 and TRBJ1-1; the D is unclear. CDR1 is MNHEY and CDR2 is SVGAGI in the germline V gene. Trimming took off 5 bases at V and 4 bases at J, with 8 bases between the two ends. The CDR3 has 12 residues. In DNA form, the CDR3 reads TGTGCCAGCAGTCCCAGGTCCACTGAAGCTTTCTTT. Amino acids: CASSPRSTEAFF.

The rearrangement uses TRBV5-8 and TRBJ2-5; perhaps TRBD1 as D (7 bases). V was pared by 2 bases and J by 4 bases, with 9 bases between. Per the germline V gene, CDR1 is SGHTS and CDR2 is YDEGEE. The CDR3 runs 13 residues. CDR3 residues: CASSFRGAETQYF. In DNA, the CDR3 is TGTGCCAGCAGCTTCAGGGGGGCAGAGACCCAGTACTTC.

This clone was seen a handful of times. V usage is TRBV19 and J usage is TRBJ2-3; TRBD2 matches at 10 bases. Germline CDR1 and CDR2: LNHDA and SQIVND (reference sequence). The CDR3 sequence is 19 residues long. V was clipped by 5 bases and J by 5 bases; unmatched bases: 19. The CDR3 DNA follows: TGTGCCAGTAGTCCTCCGCAGGGTCGGGCTAGCGGGGGCAGAGATACGCAGTATTTT. It specifies CASSPPQGRASGGRDTQYF.